This T cell receptor (beta chain) was obtained from a study of blood T cell repertoires in COVID-19. At the level of the study: PBMCs, B-cell-depleted T cells, or T cells were the source of the cDNA or gDNA that made up the material.

TCRdb's table, derived via immunoSEQ multiplex PCR, lists solely in-frame clones and lacks some. The sample has about 69,000 clones; less than 90% are singletons. The sequence was obtained from a man aged 80 or over with acute or convalescent COVID-19. The sequencing sample was made of peripheral blood.

CDR3 bases: TGTGCCACCGGGACAGAGAATGAAAAACTGTTTTTT. This codes for CATGTENEKLFF. The V and J genes are TRBV10-3 and TRBJ1-4; 7 nucleotides align to TRBD1. The CDR3 sequence is 12 residues long. Trimming cost V 10 bases and J 5 bases; bases outside gene matches: 4. Germline CDR1 ENHRY, CDR2 SYGVKD.